This T cell receptor beta chain came from a study of blood T cells in healthy people across ages. From germline, CDR1 is LGHDT and CDR2 YNNKEL (reference sequence). The CDR3 runs to 15 residues. With 4 bases clipped from V and 0 bases from J, the junction kept 3 bases outside the gene matches. The sample holds a few counts of this clonotype. A second PCR, run for about 7 to 11 cycles, used a sample-barcoded 5' primer plus a J-beta primer mix. TCRdb redid the calling of the 5' RACE reads with MiXCR, one entry per CDR3 protein. Of around 1,900,000 distinct CDR3 sequences listed, 39% are singletons. Donors gave around 9.3 milliliters of peripheral blood apiece. Samples each had at least 6 micrograms of total RNA extracted.

The receptor was derived from a human donor in good health. J is TRBJ2-4 and V is TRBV3-1; 7 bases map to TRBD1. Sequencing was performed on blood. DNA of the CDR3: TGTGCCAGCAGCCTAGGGACAGTAGCCAAAAACATTCAGTACTTC. Encoded protein: CASSLGTVAKNIQYF. Full variable domain (outside the CDR3, taken from reference TRBV3-1 and TRBJ2-4): DTAVSQTPKYLVTQMGNDKSIKCEQNLGHDTMYWYKQDSKKFLKIMFSYNNKELIINETVPNRFSPKSPDKAHLNLHINSLELGDSAVYFCASSLGTVAKNIQYFGAGTRLSVL.